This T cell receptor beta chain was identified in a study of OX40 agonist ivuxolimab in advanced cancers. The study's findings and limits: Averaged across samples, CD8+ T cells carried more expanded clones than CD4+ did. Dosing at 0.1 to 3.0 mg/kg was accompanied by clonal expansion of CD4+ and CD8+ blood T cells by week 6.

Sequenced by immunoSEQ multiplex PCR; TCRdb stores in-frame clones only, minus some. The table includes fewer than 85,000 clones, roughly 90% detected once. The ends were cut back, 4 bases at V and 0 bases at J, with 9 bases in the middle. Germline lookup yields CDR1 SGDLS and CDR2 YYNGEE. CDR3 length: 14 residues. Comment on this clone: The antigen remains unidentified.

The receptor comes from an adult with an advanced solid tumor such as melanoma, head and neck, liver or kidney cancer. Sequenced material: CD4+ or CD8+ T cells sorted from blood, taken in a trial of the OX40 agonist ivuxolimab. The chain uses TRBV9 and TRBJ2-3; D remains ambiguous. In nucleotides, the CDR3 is TGTGCCAGCAGCAAGCTGGCTAGCACAGATACGCAGTATTTT. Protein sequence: CASSKLASTDTQYF.